These 27 T cell receptor beta chains were all obtained from the same sample, sequenced in a study of blood T cell repertoires in COVID-19. The table came from immunoSEQ multiplex PCR; TCRdb's copy has only in-frame clones and leaves some out. In the table there are about 280,000 clones, roughly 80% of which are singletons. Sequenced input: PBMCs or T cells enriched from blood (not recorded which). The receptors here all came from a man aged 35-49 years who had been exposed to COVID-19.

This clone was picked up one time. The chain links TRBV6-1 to TRBJ1-1, with a tentative D call TRBD1 (6 bases). The CDR3 extends over 12 amino acids. The germline gives CDR1 MNHNS, CDR2 SASEGT. Deletions cut 3 bases from V and 5 bases from J, with 7 bases between. The CDR3 bases are TGTGCCAGCAGTGACGGGACAACTGAAGCTTTCTTT. Translated: CASSDGTTEAFF.

CDR3 sequence: CAWSRAQETQYF. DNA of the CDR3: TGTGCCTGGTCCAGGGCCCAAGAGACCCAGTACTTC. This chain links TRBV30 with TRBJ2-5, with a tentative D call TRBD1 (5 bases). The CDR3 is 12 amino acids. Trimming removed 5 bases at V and 1 base at J, with 8 bases between. The V gene's germline CDR1 is GTSNPN and CDR2 SVGIG (reference sequence). Drawing the rest from reference TRBV30 and TRBJ2-5, the complete variable domain is SQTIHQWPATLVQPVGSPLSLECTVEGTSNPNLYWYRQAAGRGLQLLFYSVGIGQISSEVPQNLSASRPQDRQFILSSKKLLLSDSGFYLCAWSRAQETQYFGPGTRLLVL.

The chain links TRBV10-1 to TRBJ2-4, with unresolved D. This CDR3 contains 14 residues. Trimming pared 2 bases from V and 1 base from J, leaving 6 bases between. Germline values: CDR1 WNHNN, CDR2 SYGVQD (reference sequence). CDR3: CASSETGAKNIQYF. The CDR3 DNA reads TGCGCCAGCAGTGAGACCGGGGCCAAAAACATTCAGTACTTC.

The chain joins TRBV28 to TRBJ2-1; 14 bases agree with TRBD2. V lost 1 base and J lost 9; bases outside the gene matches: 14. This CDR3 spans 19 amino acids. Germline loops: CDR1 MDHEN, CDR2 SYDVKM. CDR3 sequence (DNA): TGTGCCAGCAGTTTATCCGGGACTAGCGGGAGAGCGCGTCCACTTGAGCAGTTCTTC. Residues: CASSLSGTSGRARPLEQFF.

This chain uses TRBV11-3 with TRBJ1-2; no clear D. Deletions cut 1 base from V and 8 bases from J, with 11 bases between. The CDR3 loop spans 13 amino acids. CDR1 and CDR2 from the germline V gene are SGHNT and YENEEA. CDR3 nucleotide sequence: TGTGCCAGCAGCTTAGCGGCCTCGGGGGGCTACACCTTC. Translated, it gives CASSLAASGGYTF.

This clone was found a few times. CDR3 protein: CASSLTTSGADTQYF. The CDR3 DNA reads as TGCGCCAGCAGCCTCACGACTAGCGGAGCAGATACGCAGTATTTT. The gene calls are TRBV5-1 and TRBJ2-3; 9 positions match TRBD2. This CDR3 has 15 amino acids. CDR1 SGHRS and CDR2 YFSETQ come from the germline V gene. V was pared by 4 bases and J by 4 bases, with 7 bases of the junction left unmatched.

This rearrangement joins TRBV11-3 to TRBJ2-1; 15 nucleotides line up with TRBD2. The CDR3 is 16 residues long. J was trimmed by 6 bases and V by 5 bases; bases with no gene match: 5. Per the germline V gene, CDR1 is SGHNT and CDR2 is YENEEA. In DNA, the CDR3 is TGTGCCAGCAGCCCCGGGGGACTAGCGGGAGGCAATGAGCAGTTCTTC. It translates to CASSPGGLAGGNEQFF.

The J gene is TRBJ2-7, the V gene TRBV6-5; no clear D. Germline CDR1 MNHEY, CDR2 SVGAGI. This CDR3 contains 12 residues. V was shortened by 3 bases and J by 6 bases, with 9 bases between the two germline ends. In DNA form, the CDR3 reads TGTGCCAGCAGTTATGGCAACCGCGAGCAGTACTTC. It specifies CASSYGNREQYF.

The genes are TRBV7-9 and TRBJ1-2, with D unresolved. The germline CDR1 and CDR2 sequences are SEHNR and FQNEAQ (reference sequence). The CDR3 covers 13 residues. With 0 bases removed from V and 7 bases from J, the gap between germline ends came to 9 bases. CDR3 protein: CASSLARGFGYTF. The CDR3 coding sequence is TGTGCCAGCAGCTTAGCTCGAGGCTTTGGCTACACCTTC.

In its sample, this clone was seen many times. The chain employs TRBV4-2 and TRBJ1-3; no firm D call. The CDR3 runs to 19 residues. The germline CDR1 and CDR2 sequences are LGHNA and YNFKEQ. Trimming took off 1 base at V and 0 bases at J, with 19 bases between the two ends. The CDR3 DNA sequence: TGTGCCAGCAGCCAAGGGGGAGTGTTCGGGCCTTTCTCTGGAAACACCATATATTTT. Translation gives CASSQGGVFGPFSGNTIYF.

The gene calls are TRBV7-9 and TRBJ1-2; TRBD1 might be the D (6 bases). The CDR3 runs 11 residues. Per germline, CDR1 SEHNR and CDR2 FQNEAQ (reference sequence). Trimming stripped 7 bases from V and 8 bases from J, with 11 bases between. Written as DNA, the CDR3 is TGTGCCAGCACCACAGGGTTCGGCTACACCTTC. Translating it yields CASTTGFGYTF.

The rearrangement uses TRBV4-1 and TRBJ2-2; 11 bases align to TRBD1. V trimming: 2 bases; J trimming: 9 bases; junction bases outside the gene matches: 5. The germline V gene encodes CDR1 MGHRA and CDR2 YSYEKL. The CDR3 runs 15 residues. CDR3 sequence reads: CASSQRTGGLWELFF. The CDR3 nucleotides are TGCGCCAGCAGCCAAAGGACAGGGGGCCTATGGGAGCTGTTTTTT.

The rearrangement links TRBV29-1 to TRBJ2-4; 8 nucleotides match TRBD1. J lost 9 bases, V lost 7 bases, and 8 bases had no gene match. From germline, CDR1 is SQVTM and CDR2 ANQGSEA. The CDR3 runs to 12 residues. The CDR3 loop is CSGLTGEGIQYF. For the CDR3, the DNA is TGCAGCGGCCTGACAGGGGAAGGCATTCAGTACTTC.

The V gene is TRBV2, the J gene TRBJ2-2; 8 bases align to TRBD1. This CDR3 is built from 15 residues. J gave up 6 bases and V 6 bases, and 9 bases lay outside the gene matches. Germline loops: CDR1 SNHLY, CDR2 FYNNEI. DNA of the CDR3: TGTGCCAGCAGGACGGACCAGGGGGCGGCCGGGGAGCTGTTTTTT. Amino acid sequence: CASRTDQGAAGELFF.

The chain uses TRBV19 and TRBJ2-1; 7 bases align to TRBD2. CDR1 and CDR2 from the germline V gene are LNHDA and SQIVND (reference sequence). The CDR3 spans 16 residues. V lost 4 bases, J lost 4 bases, and 10 bases stayed unmatched. The CDR3 here is CASSRFGAGVYNEQFF. The CDR3 DNA sequence: TGTGCCAGTAGTAGATTCGGGGCGGGAGTGTACAATGAGCAGTTCTTC.

The chain uses TRBV5-1 and TRBJ2-6; D gene uncertain. The CDR3 length is 16 residues. V lost 0 bases to trimming and J lost 0 bases, with 7 bases between them. CDR1 and CDR2 (germline): SGHRS, YFSETQ. CDR3 bases: TGCGCCAGCAGCTTGGCCGTTTACTCTGGGGCCAACGTCCTGACTTTC. Translation: CASSLAVYSGANVLTF.

In nucleotides, the CDR3 is TGTGCCAGCTCACCGTCTAGCGGTAGAAGGAGCACAGATACGCAGTATTTT. Its protein product is CASSPSSGRRSTDTQYF. This chain connects TRBV18 to TRBJ2-3, with TRBD2 matching over 7 bases. The CDR3 length is 17 residues. V was clipped by 3 bases and J by 0 bases; unmatched bases: 9. Germline loops: CDR1 KGHSH, CDR2 LQKENI. Full variable domain (missing parts from reference TRBV18 and TRBJ2-3): NAGVMQNPRHLVRRRGQEARLRCSPMKGHSHVYWYRQLPEEGLKFMVYLQKENIIDESGMPKERFSAEFPKEGPSILRIQQVVRGDSAAYFCASSPSSGRRSTDTQYFGPGTRLTVL.

This clone has only one observation. V is TRBV19 and J is TRBJ2-3; D may be TRBD2 (6 bases). CDR1 is LNHDA and CDR2 is SQIVND in the germline V gene (reference sequence). Trimming removed 4 bases at V and 2 bases at J, with 13 bases between. CDR3 length: 15 residues. DNA of the CDR3: TGTGCCAGTAGTAGCCGACTAGAGGTCACAGATACGCAGTATTTT. Translating it yields CASSSRLEVTDTQYF.

The rearrangement uses TRBV7-9 and TRBJ2-7, with TRBD2 matching 7 bases. V lost 4 bases to trimming and J lost 5 bases; unmatched junction nucleotides: 11. The CDR3 has 15 residues. CDR1 and CDR2 (germline): SEHNR, FQNEAQ (reference sequence). The CDR3 reads CASSSWEGPRDEQYF. CDR3 in DNA: TGTGCCAGCAGCTCCTGGGAGGGGCCGAGGGACGAGCAGTACTTC.

The V and J genes are TRBV7-9 and TRBJ2-3, with 11 bases aligning to TRBD2. The CDR3 has 17 residues. Looked up from germline, CDR1 is SEHNR and CDR2 is FQNEAQ (reference sequence). V shed 4 bases, J shed 2 bases, and the junction held 8 bases outside the gene matches. This chain's CDR3 is CASSSTLAGEHTDTQYF. CDR3 DNA: TGTGCCAGCAGCTCCACACTAGCGGGAGAACACACAGATACGCAGTATTTT.

The chain carries TRBV24-1 and TRBJ2-5, with 7 bases fitting TRBD1. V was clipped by 5 bases and J by 0 bases; unmatched bases: 2. The length of the CDR3 is 14 residues. Germline V lookup: CDR1 KGHDR, CDR2 SFDVKD. The CDR3 region has the DNA TGTGCCACCAGTGGGGGACAGAACCAAGAGACCCAGTACTTC. It is translated as CATSGGQNQETQYF.

The chain links TRBV20-1 to TRBJ2-1; D unclear. From germline, CDR1 is DFQATT and CDR2 SNEGSKA (reference sequence). The CDR3 loop spans 11 amino acids. Deletions cut 3 bases from V and 10 bases from J, with 10 bases between. The CDR3 DNA sequence: TGCAGTGCTAGTAAGGAGAGGGAGCAGTTCTTC. As protein: CSASKEREQFF.

The chain combines TRBV3-1 (or the pseudogene TRBV3-2) with TRBJ1-2; D may be TRBD1 (5 bases). CDR3 length: 15 amino acids. Trimming took 5 bases from V and 5 from J, leaving 18 bases between them. Per germline, CDR1 LGHDT and CDR2 YNNKEL (reference sequence). The CDR3 DNA sequence: TGTGCCAGCAGCGATCCCAACCTCCGGGGGTATGGCTACACCTTC. It specifies CASSDPNLRGYGYTF.

The CDR3 loop reads CASMVRSGYNEQFF. The DNA for the CDR3 is TGTGCCAGCATGGTGAGAAGCGGATACAATGAGCAGTTCTTC. The chain links TRBV7-9 to TRBJ2-1; tentatively, D is TRBD2 (5 bases). CDR3 length: 14 residues. Germline V gives CDR1 SEHNR, CDR2 FQNEAQ (reference sequence). V lost 7 bases and J lost 4, with 14 bases in between. Using reference TRBV7-9 and TRBJ2-1 for the parts outside the CDR3, the full variable domain is DTGVSQNPRHKITKRGQNVTFRCDPISEHNRLYWYRQTLGQGPEFLTYFQNEAQLEKSRLLSDRFSAERPKGSFSTLEIQRTEQGDSAMYLCASMVRSGYNEQFFGPGTRLTVL.

The chain employs TRBV3-1 (or the pseudogene TRBV3-2) and TRBJ1-4; TRBD1 matches 7 bases. The CDR3 runs 15 residues. Per germline, CDR1 LGHDT and CDR2 YNNKEL (reference sequence). With V trimmed by 2 bases and J by 4 bases, 4 bases remained unmatched. The CDR3 is CASSQRGQINEKLFF. The CDR3 DNA reads TGTGCCAGCAGCCAACGGGGACAGATTAATGAAAAACTGTTTTTT.

Regarding this clone: One end of the junction does not line up with germline, which may come from a read error. The gene calls are TRBV7-7 and TRBJ2-1; TRBD2 matches at 8 bases. The length of the CDR3 is 14 residues. Per the germline V gene, CDR1 is SSHAT and CDR2 is FNYEAQ (reference sequence). In DNA, the CDR3 is TGTGCTAGCAGCGGGACTAGTAGTTCCAATGAGCAGTTCTTC. Protein: CASSGTSSSNEQFF.

The V call is TRBV6-1, the J call TRBJ2-3, with D tentatively TRBD2 (6 bases). Trimming left V 0 bases short and J 2 bases short, with 18 bases between. The length of the CDR3 is 18 residues. Germline V lookup: CDR1 MNHNS, CDR2 SASEGT. CDR3 region: CASSEAGLGSSPTDTQYF. CDR3 in DNA: TGTGCCAGCAGTGAAGCGGGACTGGGTTCTAGCCCCACAGATACGCAGTATTTT.